This TCR beta chain is from a study of CD8 T cells in ankylosing spondylitis. Per the germline V gene, CDR1 is SGHTA and CDR2 is FQGNSA. The CDR3 has 15 amino acids. The V and J ends lost 5 bases and 0 bases respectively, with 14 bases between them. This clonotype was counted once. The target antigen is unknown. A clone one base away is much larger, so this may be a read error. Study results and caveats: Disease-linked clones were reportedly significantly enriched in matched ankylosing spondylitis synovial fluid. Blood of patients with ankylosing spondylitis appeared to be characterized by a TCR beta motif of several highly homologous variants.

In making TCR beta libraries, quantitative 5'-RACE with molecular barcodes was used. MiXCR was run by TCRdb on the 5' RACE reads, yielding one entry per CDR3 protein. Seen here are some 840,000 distinct CDR3 sequences, roughly 10% observed once, and the top ten hold about 0.49%. The receptor was derived from a male donor with ankylosing spondylitis. This chain connects TRBV7-2 to TRBJ2-7; D might be TRBD1 (5 bases). Input material: blood, either unsorted or a sorted T cell fraction (not recorded which). The chain's CDR3 is CASSMMNRLSYEQYF. CDR3 sequence (DNA): TGTGCCAGCAGCATGATGAACAGGCTCTCCTACGAGCAGTACTTC.